The 17 T cell receptor beta chains below come from one sample, sequenced in a study of Ad26.COV2.S vaccination and SARS-CoV-2 variants (dated by TCRdb to 2020 to 2023). The method behind the library was the immunoSEQ multiplex PCR assay. TCRdb holds this immuneACCESS table with in-frame rearrangements only. Some clones are missing; in checked studies, unresolved V genes explain under half, and the rest has no known cause. The sample records about 390,000 clones, about 88% of which are singletons. The ten largest clones represent 3.5% of the sample. What this sample's treatment or condition label stands for: roughly 20 received Ad26.COV2.S at low or high dose, single or two shots; roughly five received placebo; per-sample allocation not given. For vaccine and placebo recipients, the sequenced repertoires came from samples collected on day 63 after the first injection. The source was peripheral blood, collected in a trial of Ad26.COV2.S vaccine versus placebo. All receptors derive from a person between 18 and 65 years old who received the Ad26.COV2.S COVID-19 vaccine or a placebo.

V usage is TRBV6-5 and J usage is TRBJ2-7, with D uncertain. This CDR3 has 14 residues. Trimming left V 0 bases short and J 3 bases short, with 9 bases between. Germline V gives CDR1 MNHEY, CDR2 SVGAGI. CDR3 sequence: CASSYSIPHYEQYF. The CDR3 DNA is TGTGCCAGCAGTTACTCGATTCCTCACTACGAGCAGTACTTC.

There are a few counts of this clone. The chain combines TRBV5-5 with TRBJ2-7, with a tentative D call TRBD2 (6 bases). V lost 0 bases, J lost 6 bases, and 7 bases lay in between. The CDR3 consists of 12 residues. Per germline, CDR1 SGHKS and CDR2 YYEKEE (reference sequence). For the CDR3, the DNA is TGTGCCAGCAGCTTGGTGGGGGGCGAGCAGTACTTC. It yields the protein CASSLVGGEQYF.

The chain carries TRBV2 and TRBJ2-5, with 8 bases aligning to TRBD2. The CDR3 runs to 14 residues. V dropped 6 bases and J dropped 2; count of bases not matched to a gene: 5. The V gene's germline CDR1 is SNHLY and CDR2 FYNNEI. CDR3 residues: CASSPRLAQETQYF. CDR3 sequence (DNA): TGTGCCAGCAGCCCTCGACTAGCGCAAGAGACCCAGTACTTC.

The V gene is TRBV19, the J gene TRBJ1-5; 7 bases match TRBD1. The CDR3 sequence is 14 residues long. Trimming at V came to 5 bases and at J to 2 bases, leaving 3 bases not matched to a gene. Germline V gene lookup returns CDR1 LNHDA and CDR2 SQIVND (reference sequence). CDR3 in DNA: TGTGCCAGTAGTGCTACAGGGGGCAATCAGCCCCAGCATTTT. Translated, it gives CASSATGGNQPQHF. The variable domain in full, with the rest retrieved from reference TRBV19 and TRBJ1-5, is DGGITQSPKYLFRKEGQNVTLSCEQNLNHDAMYWYRQDPGQGLRLIYYSQIVNDFQKGDIAEGYSVSREKKESFPLTVTSAQKNPTAFYLCASSATGGNQPQHFGDGTRLSIL.

J is TRBJ1-2 and V is TRBV7-2; D is perhaps TRBD1 (6 bases). V was trimmed by 1 base and J by 7 bases, leaving 19 bases between them. Germline CDR1 is SGHTA and CDR2 is FQGNSA. This CDR3 is built from 16 residues. CDR3 residues: CASSLDSAGASSGYTF. In DNA, the CDR3 is TGTGCCAGCAGCTTAGACTCGGCAGGGGCGAGTTCTGGCTACACCTTC. The entire variable domain, with the rest obtained from reference TRBV7-2 and TRBJ1-2, is as follows: GAGVSQSPSNKVTEKGKDVELRCDPISGHTALYWYRQSLGQGLEFLIYFQGNSAPDKSGLPSDRFSAERTGGSVSTLTIQRTQQEDSAVYLCASSLDSAGASSGYTFGSGTRLTVV.

This chain uses TRBV3-1 (or the pseudogene TRBV3-2) with TRBJ2-5; 9 nucleotides match TRBD2. J lost 5 bases, V lost 2 bases, and 12 bases had no gene match. This CDR3 has 17 residues. Germline assignment: CDR1 LGHDT and CDR2 YNNKEL (reference sequence). The CDR3: CASSQSDGLARPETQYF. The CDR3 DNA is TGTGCCAGCAGCCAAAGTGATGGACTAGCGCGACCGGAGACCCAGTACTTC.

This clone was counted once. The chain employs TRBV12-3 or TRBV12-4 and TRBJ2-1; D possibly corresponds to TRBD2 (6 bases). This CDR3 has 13 amino acids. Trimming cost V 7 bases and J 5 bases, with 12 bases left between them. The DNA for the CDR3 is TGTGCCAGCACCGGAGGGGAAGACAATGAGCAGTTCTTC. Translating gives CASTGGEDNEQFF.

The chain has TRBV19 and TRBJ2-5; 9 bases match TRBD1. This CDR3 is 13 amino acids long. Germline V gene lookup returns CDR1 LNHDA and CDR2 SQIVND (reference sequence). The J segment lost 5 bases and the V segment lost 7 bases, leaving 5 bases of the junction unmatched. The CDR3 DNA reads TGTGCCAGTACGGACAGGGGCTCGGAGACCCAGTACTTC. This translates into CASTDRGSETQYF.

CDR3 in DNA: TGTGCCAGCAGCCTCGACAGCTATAGCAATCAGCCCCAGCATTTT. This encodes CASSLDSYSNQPQHF. The gene calls are TRBV7-9 and TRBJ1-5; D may be TRBD1 (5 bases). This CDR3 contains 15 residues. Per the germline V gene, CDR1 is SEHNR and CDR2 is FQNEAQ (reference sequence). V was clipped by 5 bases and J by 0 bases, with 11 bases between them.

The rearrangement joins TRBV3-1 (or the pseudogene TRBV3-2) to TRBJ2-7; D gene uncertain. Germline V gene data show CDR1 as LGHDT and CDR2 as YNNKEL (reference sequence). This CDR3 has 17 residues. The germline V and J ends were trimmed by 0 bases and 1 base, with 16 bases remaining between them. The CDR3 nucleotides are TGTGCCAGCAGCCAAGAATTGAGAAACTTCGGATCCTACGAGCAGTACTTC. Its translation: CASSQELRNFGSYEQYF.

The chain carries TRBV12-3 or TRBV12-4 and TRBJ1-2; D is ambiguous. Deletions cut 4 bases from V and 2 bases from J, with 5 bases between. CDR3 size: 12 residues. This CDR3 reads CASSYDNYGYTF. The CDR3 DNA follows: TGTGCCAGCAGTTATGACAACTATGGCTACACCTTC.

V is TRBV15 and J is TRBJ1-5, with TRBD1 as a possible D gene (6 bases). CDR3 length equals 15 residues. Trimming pared 3 bases from V and 4 bases from J, leaving 13 bases between. Looked up from germline, CDR1 is LNHNV and CDR2 is YYDKDF (reference sequence). The DNA of the CDR3 is TGTGCCACCAGCAGCCGGGGGCAAGCAAATCAGCCCCAGCATTTT. Its translation: CATSSRGQANQPQHF.

The chain recombines TRBV19 with TRBJ2-5, with TRBD2 identical over 12 bases. Germline V gene data show CDR1 as LNHDA and CDR2 as SQIVND (reference sequence). This CDR3 contains 16 residues. The ends lost 7 bases at V and 1 base at J; junction bases unmatched: 7. This chain's CDR3 is CASMAPSGGAQETQYF. CDR3 in DNA: TGTGCCAGTATGGCCCCTAGCGGGGGGGCCCAAGAGACCCAGTACTTC.

This chain joins TRBV6-5 and TRBJ2-7; a weak D match, TRBD1 (6 bases). V was clipped by 6 bases and J by 3 bases, with 18 bases between them. Looked up from germline, CDR1 is MNHEY and CDR2 is SVGAGI. The CDR3 runs 15 residues. CDR3 in amino acids: CASRAYARGLYEQYF. CDR3 bases: TGTGCCAGCAGAGCTTATGCCAGGGGCCTCTACGAGCAGTACTTC.

This chain links TRBV7-9 with TRBJ1-4; TRBD1 aligns across 10 bases. The length of the CDR3 is 19 residues. V was pared by 5 bases and J by 7 bases, with 19 bases of the junction left unmatched. Per the germline V gene, CDR1 is SEHNR and CDR2 is FQNEAQ (reference sequence). In DNA, the CDR3 is TGTGCCAGCAGCCGCCGAAACCCGGGGACAGGGGAATATCGTGAAAAACTGTTTTTT. Protein sequence: CASSRRNPGTGEYREKLFF.

V usage is TRBV4-1 and J usage is TRBJ2-3; 7 positions agree with TRBD2. The V segment lost 1 base and the J segment 1 base; nucleotides outside the gene matches: 2. Germline V gene sequence: CDR1 MGHRA, CDR2 YSYEKL. The CDR3 length is 15 residues. CDR3 amino acids: CASSQVTSGTDTQYF. CDR3 bases: TGCGCCAGCAGCCAAGTTACTAGCGGCACAGATACGCAGTATTTT.

V and J are TRBV4-3 and TRBJ1-6; D remains ambiguous. This CDR3 is 16 amino acids long. V lost 1 base to trimming and J lost 0 bases, with 7 bases between them. The germline gives CDR1 LGHNA, CDR2 YSLEER. The CDR3 nucleotides read TGCGCCAGCAGCCAAGGAATTAGCTCCTATAATTCACCCCTCCACTTT. The encoded protein is CASSQGISSYNSPLHF.